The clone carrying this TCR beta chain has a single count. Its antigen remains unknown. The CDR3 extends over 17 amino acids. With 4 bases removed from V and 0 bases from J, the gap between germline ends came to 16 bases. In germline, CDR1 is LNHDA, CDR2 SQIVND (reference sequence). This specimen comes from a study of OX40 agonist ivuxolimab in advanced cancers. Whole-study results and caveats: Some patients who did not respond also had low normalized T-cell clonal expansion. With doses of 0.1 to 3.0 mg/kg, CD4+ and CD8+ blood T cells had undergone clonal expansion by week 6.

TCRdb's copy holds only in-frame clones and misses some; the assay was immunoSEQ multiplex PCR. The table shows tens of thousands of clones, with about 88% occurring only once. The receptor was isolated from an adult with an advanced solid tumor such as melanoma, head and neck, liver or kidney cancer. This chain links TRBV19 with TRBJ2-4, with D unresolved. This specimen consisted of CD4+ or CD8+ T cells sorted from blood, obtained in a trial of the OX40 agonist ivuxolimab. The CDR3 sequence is CASSKSPARLAKNIQYF. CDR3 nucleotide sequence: TGTGCCAGTAGTAAGTCACCGGCCCGGCTAGCCAAAAACATTCAGTACTTC.